This T cell receptor (beta chain) is from a study of cytomegalovirus exposure and HLA in healthy donors. Study-level information: One earlier analysis, a look at approximately 190 million T cells, found some 120 million unique TCR beta sequences.

Turning to this clone: Its specificity is unknown.

Overall study findings and caveats: Among the most significant clusters, several appeared linked to common viral pathogens in a later analysis. Cytomegalovirus association was assigned to more than 150 TCR beta chains.

A multiplex PCR was run with 60 Vbeta primers and 13 Jbeta primers. The assay was immunoSEQ multiplex PCR, and TCRdb's table has in-frame clones only and misses some. The sample yields around 150,000 clones, 82% seen once. This TCR was recovered from a girl aged 2-9 years in good health and CMV-seropositive. Material: PBMCs.

The CDR3 DNA is TGTGCCAGCAGTTTAGGGCAGGGTCGGGAAAAACTGTTTTTT. Protein: CASSLGQGREKLFF. The chain joins TRBV28 to TRBJ1-4; D is possibly TRBD1 (5 bases). The CDR3 loop spans 14 amino acids. V was shortened by 2 bases and J by 8 bases, with 12 bases between the two germline ends. Germline CDR1 is MDHEN and CDR2 is SYDVKM. The variable domain in full, with the rest retrieved from reference TRBV28 and TRBJ1-4, is DVKVTQSSRYLVKRTGEKVFLECVQDMDHENMFWYRQDPGLGLRLIYFSYDVKMKEKGDIPEGYSVSREKKERFSLILESASTNQTSMYLCASSLGQGREKLFFGSGTQLSVL.